This is a list of T cell receptor beta chains from one sample in a study of pediatric ulcerative colitis. Method: immunoSEQ multiplex PCR; TCRdb's copy keeps in-frame clones and lacks some. The sample has tens of thousands of clones, about three quarters seen once; the top ten hold about 0.74%. Material: gut tissue. The receptors originated from a boy between 5 and 17 years old with moderate ulcerative colitis. The CDR3 runs from the conserved cysteine through the conserved F or W. D genes are given only for firm matches. Size tells how often a clone was seen (once, few, many) or the class of an expanded clone, and some rows leave it out.

V	J	D	size	DNA	CDR3
TRBV30	TRBJ2-3	TRBD2	NA	TGTGCCTGGAGTGGACTAGCGGGACCCGCAGATACGCAGTATTTT	CAWSGLAGPADTQYF
TRBV27	TRBJ2-5	NA	NA	TGTGCCAGCAGTTTACATTACACTCATAAGGAGACCCAGTACTTC	CASSLHYTHKETQYF
TRBV30	TRBJ2-7	TRBD2	NA	TGTGCCTGGAGTGTCGGGGGGGCCGTCGAGCAGTACTTC	CAWSVGGAVEQYF
TRBV5-4	TRBJ1-1	NA	NA	TGTGCCAGCAGCTTGAGCACCGGCACCACTGAAGCTTTCTTT	CASSLSTGTTEAFF
TRBV7-2	TRBJ2-5	NA	NA	TGTGCCAGCAGCCCCTCGCGAATACAAGAGACCCAGTACTTC	CASSPSRIQETQYF
TRBV12-5	TRBJ2-7	NA	NA	TGTGCTAGTGACGCCGGGACATTGGGATCCGAGCAGTACTTC	CASDAGTLGSEQYF
TRBV2	TRBJ1-6	TRBD1	few	TGTGCCAGCAGTGAGGACAGGATGGTTAATTCACCCCTCCACTTT	CASSEDRMVNSPLHF
TRBV29-1	TRBJ2-7	TRBD1	NA	TGCAGCGTTGAAGAAACCGGGACAGGGGTAAACTACGAGCAGTACTTC	CSVEETGTGVNYEQYF
TRBV27	TRBJ2-1	TRBD2	NA	TGTGCCAGCAGCCCCGGGGCGGGACTAGCGGGCTACAATGAGCAGTTCTTC	CASSPGAGLAGYNEQFF
TRBV4-2	TRBJ2-1	TRBD2	NA	TGTGCCAGCAGCCAACTCCAAGGGGCGGGAGGGGAAAGCTCCTACAATGAGCAGTTCTTC	CASSQLQGAGGESSYNEQFF
TRBV11-3	TRBJ2-5	TRBD1	NA	TGTGCCAGCACCAAACCCCGGACAGGGGGAGAGACCCAGTACTTC	CASTKPRTGGETQYF
TRBV7-6	TRBJ2-7	NA	NA	TGTGCCAGCAGCTTAGGGGTGTTGGCCAGCTCCTACGAGCAGTACTTC	CASSLGVLASSYEQYF
TRBV27	TRBJ1-2	NA	once	TGTGCCAGCAGTTTAGCGGGGGGCTTCTCTGGCTACACCTTC	CASSLAGGFSGYTF
TRBV19	TRBJ1-3	NA	NA	TGTGCCAGTAGGAGGAATTGGGGTCCCGGAAACACCATATATTTT	CASRRNWGPGNTIYF
TRBV28	TRBJ1-2	NA	NA	TGTGCCAGCAGTTTGCGAGGTCGGGGCTACACCTTC	CASSLRGRGYTF
TRBV6-1	TRBJ2-7	TRBD1	NA	TGTGCCAGCAGTGTGGGACAGCCCTCCTACGAGCAGTACTTC	CASSVGQPSYEQYF